One T cell receptor (beta chain) is described in this entry. No antigen is known for it. Some clones are missing from TCRdb's copy, which holds only in-frame ones; the method was immunoSEQ multiplex PCR. The sample has some 7,900 clones, roughly 80% seen once; the top ten hold around 41%. Germline loops: CDR1 MDHEN, CDR2 SYDVKM. Trimming cost V 3 bases and J 8 bases, with 10 bases left between them. The CDR3 covers 12 residues. The data are from a study of T cell clones after liver transplantation. Study information: Blood was drawn pre-transplant, before withdrawal, and after full or failed withdrawal.

Study results and caveats: Low donor cell numbers restricted donor-reactive repertoire measurement in two subjects. Graft donor-reactive T cells may have migrated into the graft rather than being deleted.

This specimen consisted of CD8+ T cells from blood, obtained before liver transplant. The sequence was collected from a human donor who received a liver transplant. This chain links TRBV28 with TRBJ1-2; D is possibly TRBD1 (5 bases). CDR3 in amino acids: CASSLAGEGYTF. The DNA for the CDR3 is TGTGCCAGCAGTTTGGCGGGGGAAGGCTACACCTTC.